This T cell receptor beta chain was obtained from a study of T-cell memory formation after mild COVID-19. On the study more broadly: Each donor largely had its own TCR clusters. The study's findings and limits: Later expanders leaned CD4+, whereas day 15 to 85 contracting clones were balanced CD4/CD8. The appearance of some responding clones in pre-infection memory suggested that cross-reactive memory joined.

Barcoded TCR alpha and TCR beta cDNA libraries with UMIs came from 5'RACE using constant-segment primers. TCRdb reanalysed the 5' RACE reads using MiXCR and keeps one entry per CDR3 protein. Of under 350,000 distinct CDR3 sequences detected, under 20% appear once; the ten largest clones hold roughly 24%. V trimming: 4 bases; J trimming: 4 bases; junction bases outside the gene matches: 12. The germline V gene encodes CDR1 LGHNA and CDR2 YSLEER. The CDR3 has 16 amino acids. About this clonotype: What it recognizes is unknown.

Material: PBMCs or a T cell subset sorted from them (not recorded which). The clonotype was recovered from a man aged 18 to 29 who had mild COVID-19 (a few samples of this study predate the infection). Cell type and time point are not known. This chain uses TRBV4-3 with TRBJ1-1; 7 bases match TRBD1. The DNA for the CDR3 is TGCGCCAGCAGCCCCGGGACAGCCAATTCAGGCACTGAAGCTTTCTTT. This encodes CASSPGTANSGTEAFF.